This record looks at one T cell receptor (beta chain) sequence and its context. Its antigen has not been determined. Per-base qualities were not stored, and no clone one base away is much larger. Using the deep immunoSEQ assay, TCR CDR3 regions were amplified from genomic DNA by multiplex PCR. Genomic DNA extracted from each cell subset was distributed evenly over all wells of several immunoSEQ 96-well plates, and each plate served as one replicate. For sorted subsets, 200 to 250 ng genomic DNA, equal to 30,000 to 35,000 T cell genomes, was loaded into each replicate PCR. The purified libraries were quantified using a Qubit 3.0 fluorometer, sized with a Bioanalyzer 2100, and then quantified again using the KAPA Library Quantification kit. A separate single-read 150-cycle Illumina NextSeq 550 flow cell was used to sequence each immunoSEQ 96-well plate. Processing in the source paper ran as follows. Because the immunoSEQ output included only junctional sequences and no quality scores, the filtering could not be the same as the filtering used for full-length reads. Sequences were annotated with PyIR, a Python wrapper for IgBLAST v1.9, and V/J genes and CDR3 were assigned using IMGT germline references. Reads were removed for weak V/J assignments (E-value above 1e-6), missing CDR3, stop codons, out-of-frame junctions, or ambiguous translated residues. A V3J clonotype was defined by an identical inferred V gene, J gene, and CDR3 amino acid sequence. To compute the percentage overlap between repertoires, the number of shared unique clonotypes was divided by the size of the smaller repertoire. RTK rarefaction, the Chao1 estimator, and Recon v2.1 estimates of unobserved clonotypes were used to assess repertoire richness. Generation probabilities for all TCRbeta clonotypes obtained by the gDNA method from a handful of donors were computed using OLGA. TCRdb retrieved this table from immuneACCESS and kept in-frame rearrangements only. Not all clones are present; in checked studies, unresolved V genes account for under half, and no reason is known for the remainder. V and J calls and clone size are given by that table; D and trimming were obtained from the DNA. The sample table holds more than 2 million clones, of which around 93% were seen once. The top ten hold less than 2% of the sample.

This record belongs to a study of shared clonotypes between healthy human individuals (dated by TCRdb to 2020 to 2022). Study-wide context: Two women and a few men aged 18 to 49 years were included in the cohort. For each donor, CD4 naive and CD4 memory were each run on three plates, CD8 naive on two plates, and CD8 memory on one plate. The study deeply sequenced blood TCR repertoires of about 5 healthy adults to estimate repertoire size and the extent of clonotype sharing between individuals. Libraries were prepared and TCR repertoires were sequenced by different laboratories using diverse techniques, in order to increase sequencing depth and limit assay-specific biases. Leukapheresis yielded between about 0.9 and 10 billion PBMCs per donor. Summary of the overall study and its limitations: Compared with non-shared clonotypes, the clonotypes found in all four sorted-subset donors had higher generation probabilities. Sampling was restricted to blood, and TCR repertoires in tissues likely differ from the TCR repertoires found in blood. Because the study included a small number of donors, the genetic and exposure-history diversity represented was limited. Approximately 5% of naive CD4, 3.5% of naive CD8, around 2.3% of memory CD4, and roughly 0.4% of memory CD8 clonotypes were shared across several donors. Pairwise subsampling led to the expectation that sequencing depth would affect the degree of clonotype sharing among donors. Rarefaction of sorted-subset datasets indicated incomplete sequencing despite the large sequencing depth. Estimated clonotype richness was generally larger for naive than for memory subsets.

V and J are truncated by 1 base and 6 bases respectively, leaving an intervening sequence of 12 bases. CDR1 and CDR2 are read off the germline V gene as WSHSY and SAAADI. Measured from the cysteine to the phenylalanine, the CDR3 is 14 residues long. The DNA shown is the 42-base CDR3, in frame from base 1. CD8 naive samples were obtained by positive selection for CCR7 among CD45RO-negative cells, yielding a CD45RA+CCR7+ population from which TemRA cells were excluded. The donors were healthy, HIV-negative adults with no recently reported acute infections or vaccinations. Every donor was a Caucasian adult residing in Nashville, Tennessee, USA. After blood collection by leukapheresis, PBMCs were isolated using Ficoll-Histopaque density gradient centrifugation and then cryopreserved in the vapor phase of liquid nitrogen. Analytical flow cytometry was used to check the purity and quantity of each magnetically sorted T cell population. Genomic DNA was isolated from every sorted fraction and measured by UV absorbance on a Nanodrop 2000c.

The chain joins TRBV10-2 to TRBJ1-2; TRBD1 is a weak D gene call, 6 bases matching. Sequencing was performed on naive CD8+ T cells from PBMCs. The sample's cell subset or site label, decoded: CD45RA+CCR7+. The receptor comes from a man younger than 35 in good health. Some clones in this sample may be carry-over from other donors' samples. The sequenced DNA: TGCGCCAGCAGTGAGTTTCGGGAGGGGGATGGCTACACCTTC. The resulting protein is CASSEFREGDGYTF.